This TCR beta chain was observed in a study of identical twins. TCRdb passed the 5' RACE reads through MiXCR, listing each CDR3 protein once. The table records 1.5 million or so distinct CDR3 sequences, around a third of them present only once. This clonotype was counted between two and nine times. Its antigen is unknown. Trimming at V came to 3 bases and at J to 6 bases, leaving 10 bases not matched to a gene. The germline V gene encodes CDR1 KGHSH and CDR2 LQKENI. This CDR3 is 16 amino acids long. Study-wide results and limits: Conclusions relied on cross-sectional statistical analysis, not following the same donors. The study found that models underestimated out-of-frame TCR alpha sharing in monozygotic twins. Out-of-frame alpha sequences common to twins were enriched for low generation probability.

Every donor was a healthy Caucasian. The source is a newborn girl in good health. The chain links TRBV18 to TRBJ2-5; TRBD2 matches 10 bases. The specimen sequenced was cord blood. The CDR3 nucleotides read TGTGCCAGCTCACCCGTAGCGGGAGGACCAGGGAAGACCCAGTACTTC. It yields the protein CASSPVAGGPGKTQYF. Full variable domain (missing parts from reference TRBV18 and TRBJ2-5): NAGVMQNPRHLVRRRGQEARLRCSPMKGHSHVYWYRQLPEEGLKFMVYLQKENIIDESGMPKERFSAEFPKEGPSILRIQQVVRGDSAAYFCASSPVAGGPGKTQYFGPGTRLLVL.